Listed below are T cell receptor beta chains from one sample, sequenced in a study of CD8+ T cells in alopecia areata. Measured with immunoSEQ multiplex PCR; TCRdb has only the in-frame clones, and not every one. The sample yields 95,000 to 100,000 clones, 60% to 75% seen once. The material was CD8+ T cells sorted from blood, obtained at week 4, from a patient treated with tofacitinib. The source of these receptors is a human donor with alopecia areata. CDR3s include the opening cysteine and the closing phenylalanine or tryptophan. Each record gives: clone size, V gene, D gene, J gene, CDR3 protein, CDR3 DNA. The D gene is left open where the match is weak. Not all rows give a size; the values are once, few, many and, for expanded clones, a class.

NA	TRBV29-1	NA	TRBJ2-7	CSVLVSTSYEQYF	TGCAGCGTTCTCGTAAGTACATCCTACGAGCAGTACTTC
NA	TRBV7-6	TRBD2	TRBJ2-1	CASSLLAGGYNEQFF	TGTGCCAGCAGCCTTCTAGCGGGGGGCTACAATGAGCAGTTCTTC
NA	TRBV16	TRBD1	TRBJ1-2	CASSQSQGANYGYTF	TGTGCCAGCAGCCAATCGCAGGGGGCTAACTATGGCTACACCTTC
few	TRBV29-1	NA	TRBJ1-2	CSVASSALGGYTF	TGCAGCGTTGCCAGCTCAGCTCTAGGTGGCTACACCTTC
NA	TRBV7-2	NA	TRBJ1-6	CASSFVGQSDSPLHF	TGTGCCAGCAGCTTTGTCGGACAGTCGGATTCACCCCTCCACTTT
NA	TRBV27	TRBD1	TRBJ1-2	CASSFVKGAYYGYTF	TGTGCCAGCAGTTTTGTGAAGGGGGCTTATTATGGCTACACCTTC
NA	TRBV5-4	TRBD1	TRBJ2-2	CASSHRGRAGELFF	TGTGCCAGCAGCCACAGGGGAAGGGCCGGGGAGCTGTTTTTT
few	TRBV7-2	TRBD1	TRBJ2-3	CASSLGQLRQDTQYF	TGTGCCAGCAGCTTGGGACAGTTACGCCAAGATACGCAGTATTTT
NA	TRBV5-6	TRBD2	TRBJ2-1	CASSLAGASGKFF	TGTGCCAGCAGCTTGGCCGGAGCTAGCGGGAAGTTCTTC
NA	TRBV30	NA	TRBJ1-5	CRLRSQPQHF	TGTAGATTGCGCAGTCAGCCCCAGCATTTT
NA	TRBV5-1	TRBD2	TRBJ2-1	CASSLGLAGGHEQFF	TGCGCCAGCAGCCTGGGACTAGCGGGAGGACATGAGCAGTTCTTC
NA	TRBV30	NA	TRBJ2-2	CAWSWAAELFF	TGTGCCTGGAGTTGGGCCGCGGAGCTGTTTTTT
NA	TRBV7-3	NA	TRBJ2-1	CASSPHPLPETGGHGNEQFF	TGTGCCAGCAGCCCCCACCCCCTACCGGAGACGGGGGGCCACGGAAATGAGCAGTTCTTC
NA	TRBV2	NA	TRBJ2-7	CASTSYEQYF	TGTGCCAGCACTTCCTACGAGCAGTACTTC
NA	TRBV29-1	TRBD1	TRBJ1-2	CSVASARGQGYTF	TGCAGCGTTGCATCGGCCAGGGGGCAGGGCTACACCTTC
NA	TRBV7-2	TRBD2	TRBJ2-5	CASSFPGRDQETQYF	TGTGCCAGCAGCTTCCCTGGGAGGGACCAAGAGACCCAGTACTTC
NA	TRBV6-5	NA	TRBJ2-3	CASSSTDPDTQYF	TGTGCCAGCAGTTCGACAGATCCAGATACGCAGTATTTT